This TCR beta chain was recovered during a study of T cell responses to AZD1222 COVID-19 vaccine. Clones were sequenced by immunoSEQ multiplex PCR, and TCRdb holds only the in-frame ones, with some missing. The sample has about 100,000 clones; around 90% are singletons. The sample was peripheral blood, taken on day 0 of AZD1222 vaccination. The origin of this receptor is an adult in good health.

The CDR3 nucleotides read TGTGCCAGCAAAGAGGGACAGAGCTCAGATACGCAGTATTTT. Translated: CASKEGQSSDTQYF. This rearrangement joins TRBV6-5 to TRBJ2-3, with TRBD1 matching over 7 bases. Germline V gives CDR1 MNHEY, CDR2 SVGAGI. This CDR3 has 14 residues. The junction had 8 bases not matched to a gene; V was cut back by 7 bases and J by 4 bases.